These T cell receptor beta chains were read from a single sample in a study of blood T cells in healthy people across ages. TCRdb reprocessed the 5' RACE reads with MiXCR, giving one entry per CDR3 protein. The data contain hundreds of thousands of distinct CDR3 sequences, 62% of them seen just once; the ten biggest clones take up around a quarter. The sequencing sample was made of blood. The receptors here all came from a man aged 25-40 years in good health. CDR3s include the opening cysteine and the closing phenylalanine or tryptophan. The D gene is left open where the match is weak. Size tells how often a clone was seen (once, few, many) or the class of an expanded clone, and some rows leave it out.

few,-,TRBV11-2,TRBJ2-7,CASSLGGGWEQYF,TGTGCCAGCAGCTTAGGGGGAGGTTGGGAGCAGTACTTC
-,-,TRBV20-1,TRBJ2-5,CSANGAQRGDQETQYF,TGCAGTGCTAACGGAGCTCAGAGAGGGGACCAAGAGACCCAGTACTTC
few,TRBD2,TRBV6-5,TRBJ2-3,CASSPGLAGARDTQYF,TGTGCCAGCAGTCCGGGACTAGCGGGGGCCCGGGATACGCAGTATTTT
-,-,TRBV20-1,TRBJ2-7,CSASRQSEQYF,TGCAGTGCAAGTAGACAGTCCGAGCAGTACTTC
-,-,TRBV3-1,TRBJ2-1,CASSPTSSPFYNEQFF,TGTGCCAGCAGCCCTACTAGTTCTCCCTTCTACAATGAGCAGTTCTTC
-,-,TRBV5-1,TRBJ1-4,CASSLGPEGDLNEKLFF,TGCGCCAGCAGCTTGGGCCCTGAAGGGGATCTTAATGAAAAACTGTTTTTT
-,-,TRBV7-8,TRBJ2-6,CASTRSPGGGGANVLTF,TGTGCCAGCACACGATCCCCTGGGGGTGGTGGGGCCAACGTCCTGACTTTC
-,-,TRBV7-9,TRBJ1-1,CASSLGGVVTEAFF,TGTGCCAGCAGCTTAGGGGGGGTCGTCACTGAAGCTTTCTTT
few,-,TRBV6-6,TRBJ2-5,CASSYSRDETQYF,TGTGCCAGCAGTTACTCAAGGGATGAGACCCAGTACTTC
-,TRBD1,TRBV20-1,TRBJ1-2,CSARRQGHYGYTF,TGCAGTGCTAGAAGACAGGGGCACTATGGCTACACCTTC
-,-,TRBV14,TRBJ2-1,CASSQKYPEQFF,TGTGCCAGCAGCCAAAAGTATCCGGAGCAGTTCTTC
-,TRBD1,TRBV30,TRBJ1-6,CAWGIGTGYSPLHF,TGTGCCTGGGGGATCGGGACAGGGTATTCACCCCTCCACTTT
few,-,TRBV7-2,TRBJ2-3,CASNRGGDTQYF,TGTGCCAGCAACAGGGGAGGCGATACGCAGTATTTT
-,-,TRBV30,TRBJ1-2,CAWSSNPSYLGYTF,TGTGCCTGGAGTTCGAACCCTTCATACTTGGGCTACACCTTC
few,TRBD2,TRBV3-1,TRBJ2-7,CASSQDGTSGVRSYEQYF,TGTGCCAGCAGCCAAGATGGAACTAGCGGGGTCCGCTCCTACGAGCAGTACTTC
-,TRBD2,TRBV28,TRBJ2-2,CASSSNRGANTGELFF,TGTGCCAGCAGTTCCAACCGGGGGGCGAACACCGGGGAGCTGTTTTTT
-,-,TRBV6-5,TRBJ1-5,CASSSAGNLNQPQHF,TGTGCCAGCAGTTCGGCAGGGAACCTAAATCAGCCCCAGCATTTT
-,TRBD1,TRBV9,TRBJ2-7,CASSDQTGVEQYF,TGTGCCAGCAGTGACCAGACAGGGGTCGAGCAGTACTTC
-,-,TRBV12-3/TRBV12-4,TRBJ2-2,CASSLNANTGELFF,TGTGCCAGCAGTCTTAACGCGAACACCGGGGAGCTGTTTTTT
-,-,TRBV11-2,TRBJ2-3,CASSASGRLTQYF,TGTGCCAGCAGCGCATCAGGACGATTGACGCAGTATTTT
-,TRBD1,TRBV2,TRBJ2-3,CASSPSPGQITDTQYF,TGTGCCAGCAGTCCAAGCCCGGGACAGATCACAGATACGCAGTATTTT
few,-,TRBV20-1,TRBJ2-4,CSASTWGRARVKNIQYF,TGCAGTGCTAGCACGTGGGGGAGAGCCCGGGTCAAAAACATTCAGTACTTC
once,-,TRBV27,TRBJ2-1,CASSPDRYEQFF,TGTGCCAGCAGTCCGGACAGATACGAGCAGTTCTTC
-,-,TRBV12-3/TRBV12-4,TRBJ1-2,CASQDTYPANYGYTF,TGTGCCAGCCAGGACACATACCCAGCTAACTATGGCTACACCTTC
-,-,TRBV20-1,TRBJ2-7,CSARGLTGGSETRYF,TGCAGTGCTAGAGGGTTAACGGGGGGCTCAGAGACCCGGTACTTC
-,-,TRBV20-1,TRBJ2-7,CSARRSAGEQYF,TGCAGTGCTAGAAGGTCGGCAGGGGAGCAGTACTTC
few,-,TRBV4-3,TRBJ1-2,CASSQVYRGGPYGYTF,TGCGCCAGCAGCCAAGTGTACCGCGGAGGACCCTATGGCTACACCTTC
-,TRBD1,TRBV12-3/TRBV12-4,TRBJ2-7,CASSSDRSYEQYF,TGTGCCAGCAGTTCGGACAGGTCCTACGAGCAGTACTTC
-,TRBD1,TRBV6-5,TRBJ2-7,CASSRTGEEQYF,TGTGCCAGCAGCAGGACAGGGGAGGAGCAGTACTTC
few,-,TRBV12-3/TRBV12-4,TRBJ1-6,CASSPQGLSSYNSPLHF,TGTGCCAGCAGTCCTCAGGGTTTGAGCTCCTATAATTCACCCCTCCACTTT
-,-,TRBV4-3,TRBJ2-7,CASSQDNPSYEQYF,TGCGCCAGCAGCCAGGACAACCCATCCTACGAGCAGTACTTC
many,TRBD1,TRBV7-2,TRBJ2-7,CASSLAAGGYEQYF,TGTGCCAGCAGCTTAGCGGCAGGGGGCTACGAGCAGTACTTC
once,-,TRBV12-3/TRBV12-4,TRBJ2-6,CASSFHRVAGANVLTF,TGTGCCAGCAGTTTTCACAGGGTGGCTGGGGCCAACGTCCTGACTTTC
-,-,TRBV29-1,TRBJ2-7,CSVEGTDGEQYF,TGCAGCGTTGAAGGGACAGATGGCGAGCAGTACTTC
-,-,TRBV7-2,TRBJ2-7,CASSLMPQTYEQYF,TGTGCCAGCAGCTTAATGCCACAGACCTACGAGCAGTACTTT
-,TRBD1,TRBV11-2,TRBJ2-1,CASSLDVTGNEQFF,TGTGCCAGCAGCTTAGACGTGACAGGGAATGAGCAGTTCTTC